A single sample is the source of the 10 T cell receptor beta chains below, sequenced in a study of T cell responses to AZD1222 COVID-19 vaccine. TCRdb's copy holds only in-frame clones and misses some; the assay was immunoSEQ multiplex PCR. Of tens of thousands of clones listed, roughly 90% are singletons. The sample here was peripheral blood, taken on day 0 of MenACWY control vaccination. The origin of the receptors is an adult in good health.

CDR3 protein: CASSADRANSPLHF. DNA for the CDR3: TGTGCCAGCAGCGCGGACAGGGCTAATTCACCCCTCCACTTT. The chain joins TRBV9 to TRBJ1-6; 8 bases fit TRBD1. Germline trimming cut 3 bases from V and 6 bases from J; bases unmatched to any gene: 2. The CDR3 runs 14 residues. Germline lookup yields CDR1 SGDLS and CDR2 YYNGEE.

The chain employs TRBV6-5 and TRBJ1-2, with D maybe TRBD1 (5 bases). V was trimmed by 0 bases and J by 8 bases, leaving 10 bases between them. Germline CDR1 reads MNHEY; CDR2 reads SVGAGI. This CDR3 spans 13 amino acids. The CDR3 here is CASSYSGVGGYTF. The CDR3, as DNA: TGTGCCAGCAGTTACTCAGGGGTGGGCGGCTACACCTTC.

The DNA of the CDR3 is TGTGCCAGTAGGGCAGGGGGCGCGGACACTGAAGCTTTCTTT. Translating it yields CASRAGGADTEAFF. This chain uses TRBV19 with TRBJ1-1; 8 bases map to TRBD1. CDR3 length equals 14 residues. V gave up 6 bases and J gave up 3 bases; unmatched junction bases: 6. CDR1 and CDR2 from the germline V gene are LNHDA and SQIVND (reference sequence).

The rearrangement uses TRBV19 and TRBJ1-3, with TRBD1 identical over 8 bases. With V trimmed by 9 bases and J by 3 bases, 10 bases remained unmatched. The CDR3 runs 15 residues. CDR1 and CDR2 from the germline V gene are LNHDA and SQIVND (reference sequence). This CDR3 reads CASKWSDRDGNTIYF. The CDR3, as DNA: TGTGCCAGCAAGTGGTCGGACAGGGATGGAAACACCATATATTTT.

The V gene is TRBV29-1, the J gene TRBJ1-5, with D perhaps TRBD1 (6 bases). Germline V CDR1 and CDR2: SQVTM, ANQGSEA. Trimming pared 5 bases from V and 1 base from J, leaving 15 bases between. This CDR3 contains 15 residues. The CDR3 sequence is CSVSTRDKSNQPQHF. In nucleotides, the CDR3 is TGCAGCGTTAGCACCCGGGACAAAAGCAATCAGCCCCAGCATTTT.

The V call is TRBV25-1, the J call TRBJ2-7; D is unresolved. The CDR3 sequence is 14 residues long. V lost 7 bases to trimming and J lost 5 bases, with 18 bases between them. CDR1 and CDR2 from the germline V gene are MGHDK and SYGVNS. CDR3: CASTDRAFGDEQYF. The CDR3 nucleotides read TGTGCCAGCACCGATAGAGCGTTCGGCGACGAGCAGTACTTC.

J is TRBJ1-3 and V is TRBV4-3; TRBD1 matches 9 bases. Germline V gives CDR1 LGHNA, CDR2 YSLEER. V was pared by 4 bases and J by 4 bases, with 11 bases of the junction left unmatched. The CDR3 has 17 residues. This CDR3 reads CASSLAPSGTGGNTIYF. The CDR3 DNA follows: TGCGCCAGCAGCCTCGCCCCTTCCGGGACAGGGGGAAACACCATATATTTT.

The chain carries TRBV28 and TRBJ1-2; unclear D gene. Trimming took 3 bases from V and 4 from J, leaving 15 bases between them. From germline, CDR1 is MDHEN and CDR2 SYDVKM. The CDR3 has 15 amino acids. The CDR3 spells CASSFKRGGGYGYTF. The CDR3 region has the DNA TGTGCCAGCAGTTTTAAGCGGGGAGGTGGCTATGGCTACACCTTC.

The chain joins TRBV28 to TRBJ1-2; D remains unclear. The V and J ends lost 4 bases and 2 bases respectively, with 11 bases between them. There are 14 residues in the CDR3. Germline CDR1 reads MDHEN; CDR2 reads SYDVKM. CDR3 nucleotides: TGTGCCAGCAGTTACCTTACATACAACTATGGCTACACCTTC. Translation: CASSYLTYNYGYTF.

The chain is built from TRBV6-5 and TRBJ2-7, with D possibly matching TRBD1 (5 bases). The ends were cut back, 3 bases at V and 4 bases at J, with 16 bases in the middle. The CDR3 runs to 15 residues. Germline loops: CDR1 MNHEY, CDR2 SVGAGI. This chain's CDR3 is CASSYSPGHAYEQYF. CDR3 coding DNA: TGTGCCAGCAGTTATTCCCCCGGACACGCGTACGAGCAGTACTTC.